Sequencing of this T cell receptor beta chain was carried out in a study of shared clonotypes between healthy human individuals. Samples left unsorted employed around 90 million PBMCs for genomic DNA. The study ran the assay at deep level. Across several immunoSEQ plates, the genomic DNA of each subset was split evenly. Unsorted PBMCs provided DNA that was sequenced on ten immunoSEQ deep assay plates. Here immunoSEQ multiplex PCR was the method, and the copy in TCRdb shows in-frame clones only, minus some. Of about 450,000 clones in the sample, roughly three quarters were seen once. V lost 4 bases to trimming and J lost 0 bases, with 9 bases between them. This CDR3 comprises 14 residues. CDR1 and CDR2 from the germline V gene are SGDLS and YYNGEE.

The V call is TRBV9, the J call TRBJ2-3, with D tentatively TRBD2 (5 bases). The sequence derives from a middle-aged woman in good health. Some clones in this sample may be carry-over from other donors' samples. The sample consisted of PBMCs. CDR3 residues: CASSTRTSTDTQYF. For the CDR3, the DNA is TGTGCCAGCAGCACCCGGACTAGCACAGATACGCAGTATTTT.